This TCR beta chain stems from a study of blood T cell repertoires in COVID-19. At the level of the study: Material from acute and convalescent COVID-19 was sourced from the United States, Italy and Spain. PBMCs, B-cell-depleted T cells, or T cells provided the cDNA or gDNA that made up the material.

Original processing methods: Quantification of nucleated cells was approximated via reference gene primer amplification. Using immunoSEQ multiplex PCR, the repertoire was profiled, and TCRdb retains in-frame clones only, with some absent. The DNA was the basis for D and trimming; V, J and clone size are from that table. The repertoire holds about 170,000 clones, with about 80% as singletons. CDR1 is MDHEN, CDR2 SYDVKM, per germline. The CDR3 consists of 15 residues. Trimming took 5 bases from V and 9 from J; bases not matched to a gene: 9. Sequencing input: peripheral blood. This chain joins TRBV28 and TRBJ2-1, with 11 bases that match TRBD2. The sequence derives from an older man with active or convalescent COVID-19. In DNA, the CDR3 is TGTGCCAGCAGTCTATTAGCGGGAGGGCCGGGTGAGCAGTTCTTC. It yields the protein CASSLLAGGPGEQFF. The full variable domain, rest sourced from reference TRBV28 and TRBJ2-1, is DVKVTQSSRYLVKRTGEKVFLECVQDMDHENMFWYRQDPGLGLRLIYFSYDVKMKEKGDIPEGYSVSREKKERFSLILESASTNQTSMYLCASSLLAGGPGEQFFGPGTRLTVL.